The sample holds a few counts of the clone carrying this TCR beta chain. Its antigen is undetermined. Since the CDR3 does not end with the conserved phenylalanine or tryptophan, this likely comes from a read error. This specimen belongs to a study of blood T cells in healthy people across ages. Study-wide results and caveats: As naive T cell percentage varied, TCR beta diversity correlated strongly with it.

Sample-barcoded 5' priming and a J-beta primer mix drove a second PCR of about 6 to 12 cycles. The template-switch adaptor was a 5' adaptor with 12 random nucleotides. It tagged each cDNA molecule. Via MiXCR, TCRdb re-called the 5' RACE reads, giving one row per CDR3 protein. This table holds about 290,000 distinct CDR3 sequences, 25% to 30% found once. Per the germline V gene, CDR1 is SNHLY and CDR2 is FYNNEI. The CDR3 loop spans 14 amino acids. Trimming cost V 4 bases and J 5 bases; bases outside gene matches: 6. Researchers isolated at least 7 million PBMCs per sample. There were at least 5.5 micrograms of total RNA extracted from every sample.

This TCR was sampled from a woman aged 70-85 years in good health. The V gene is TRBV2, the J gene TRBJ2-5; 8 bases fit TRBD1. The sample was blood. The CDR3 DNA reads TGTGCCAGCAGTGGAGGACAGGGTGCGGAGACCCAGTACCTC. As protein: CASSGGQGAETQYL.